The rows below give T cell receptor beta chains drawn from one sample of a study of blood T cell repertoires in COVID-19. Assay: immunoSEQ multiplex PCR; the TCRdb copy retains only in-frame clones and omits some. The profile shows about 130,000 clones, around 86% of them singletons. The sample was peripheral blood. The receptor source for this set is a human donor in a cohort sampled during active COVID-19. Each CDR3 is given without its conserved first and last residue. The order of the fields is V gene, CDR3 protein.

TRBV2 ASNDRGRGNQPQH
TRBV5-6 ASSPGDNEQF
TRBV7-2 ASSPSRDDYEQY
TRBV19 ASDRGTSSANYGYT
TRBV18 ASSPVAGYSNQPQH
TRBV19 ASRVTVTQETQY
TRBV25-1 ASSWTGYEQY
TRBV18 ASSPLQESSEQY
TRBV4-1 ASSQEDRAVHEQY
TRBV6-6 ASSYDRVTSYEQY
TRBV28 ASSSSPGGSAATDTQY
TRBV19 ASSTLDSPSYEQY
TRBV3-1/TRBV3-2 ASSLLYSGASTDTQY
TRBV20-1 SASRLGDLNTGELF
TRBV7-2 ASSLAPVYYEQY
TRBV27 ASSSPGQINYGYT
TRBV18 ASSPSTRAETQY
TRBV15 ATSREGLQFGNEQF
TRBV24-1 ATSDLTGPLAGAADTQY
TRBV25-1 ATQDRGNQPQH
TRBV15 ATSKGVDYGYT
TRBV11-3 ASSASSFRGSYNEQF
TRBV2 ASSEARDRGYYGYT
TRBV7-2 ASSSSRDRDYNEQF
TRBV7-2 ASSLGGGIENEQF
TRBV28 ASAFLAGEETQY
TRBV9 ASRRTGGKFTEAF
TRBV5-1 ASSLRDRDTEAF
TRBV28 ASTVTGGGYSNQPQH
TRBV29-1 SVSVGSDTQY
TRBV12-3/TRBV12-4 ASSSGEQSPLH
TRBV19 ASSITAGATGSSGNTIY
TRBV18 ASGSSTNEKLF
TRBV5-1 ASSSAWGGPFRDTQY
TRBV18 ASSPSDTSSATNEKLF
TRBV18 ASSPESRGGTEAF
TRBV6-1 ASSGRISTGGNTIY
TRBV24-1 ATSAGITSTDTQY
TRBV7-3 ASSLTVSSYNEQF
TRBV11-2 ASSFGSSTGELF
TRBV20-1 SAGTKETQY
TRBV11-2 ASSLAGTKETQY
TRBV4-3 ASSQEYLAASGRRNEQF
TRBV7-9 ASSLVYGGPNQF
TRBV9 ASSTPTTGGGVGGPTNEQF
TRBV28 ASSFTQPGGGYT
TRBV30 AWSGPPNGNTIY
TRBV4-1 ASSQNPLTSEFTGNEQF
TRBV4-1 ASSQEPDRSTDTQY